The rows below give T cell receptor beta chains drawn from one sample of a study of identifying expanded T cells in peripheral blood. TCRdb keeps only in-frame clones here, not all; method: immunoSEQ multiplex PCR. The sample comprises over 85,000 clones, about 91% of which are singletons, and over 12% rests with the top ten. Sequenced input: blood. Every receptor here comes from a person aged 18 to 70 in good health. CDR3s include the opening cysteine and the closing phenylalanine or tryptophan. A D gene is named only where the DNA matches it firmly. Rows may omit the clone size; those that give it use once, few, many or a size class.

NA	TRBV9	NA	TRBJ2-1	TGTGCCAGCAGCGTGGACTCGAGCTCCTACAATGAGCAGTTCTTC	CASSVDSSSYNEQFF
NA	TRBV5-4	NA	TRBJ2-5	TGTGCCAGCAGCTTGACGATATCTCAAGAGACCCAGTACTTC	CASSLTISQETQYF
NA	TRBV7-9	NA	TRBJ1-4	TGTGCCAGCAGCTTAAACAGGGAAGTGGAAAAACTGTTTTTT	CASSLNREVEKLFF
NA	TRBV7-7	NA	TRBJ2-5	TGTGCCAGCAGCCTTGCACCGGACGGGGTAGAGACCCAGTACTTC	CASSLAPDGVETQYF
NA	TRBV5-1	NA	TRBJ2-1	TGCGCCAGCAGCCCTCAGACATCCTACAATGAGCAGTTCTTC	CASSPQTSYNEQFF
TRBD1	TRBV27	NA	TRBJ2-2	TGTGCCAGCAGTTTAAGACAGGGAGTCGGGGAGCTGTTTTTT	CASSLRQGVGELFF
NA	TRBV6-6	NA	TRBJ2-1	TGTGCCAGCAGTTACTCAGGCAATGAGCAGTTCTTC	CASSYSGNEQFF
NA	TRBV28	NA	TRBJ2-7	TGTGCCAGCAGTATGAGCCAGGAGGGCGAGCAGTACTTC	CASSMSQEGEQYF
NA	TRBV28	NA	TRBJ2-4	TGTGCCAGCAGTCCCAGAGGGTCACAGCTGAAAAACATTCAGTACTTC	CASSPRGSQLKNIQYF
TRBD2	TRBV5-1	NA	TRBJ2-1	TGCGCCAGCAGCTTGGCTAGCGGGAGCTCCTACAATGAGCAGTTCTTC	CASSLASGSSYNEQFF
NA	TRBV5-1	NA	TRBJ1-4	TGCGCCAGCAGCTTGGGGACGGCACCTAATGAAAAACTGTTTTTT	CASSLGTAPNEKLFF
NA	TRBV5-4	NA	TRBJ1-4	TGTGCCAGCAGCTTGGCCAGGAACGGCGGGGATGAAAAACTGTTTTTT	CASSLARNGGDEKLFF
NA	TRBV11-1	NA	TRBJ2-5	TGTGCCAGCAGCCCCCGGACTCAAGAGACCCAGTACTTC	CASSPRTQETQYF
NA	TRBV6-6	few	TRBJ1-1	TGTGCCAGTGATAAAGACAGGCAGAACACTGAAGCTTTCTTT	CASDKDRQNTEAFF
TRBD1	TRBV9	NA	TRBJ2-2	TGTGCCAGCGGACAGGGGGCTGGTGGGGAGCTGTTTTTT	CASGQGAGGELFF
NA	TRBV28	NA	TRBJ1-1	TGTGCCAGCAGTTTATATGAGGGGGATATGAACACTGAAGCTTTCTTT	CASSLYEGDMNTEAFF
NA	TRBV7-2	NA	TRBJ2-2	TGTGCCAGCAGCTCGGTGAACTGGGTTCACACCGGGGAGCTGTTTTTT	CASSSVNWVHTGELFF